The 14 T cell receptor beta chains below come from one sample, sequenced in a study of identical twins. One entry per CDR3 protein results from TCRdb running MiXCR on the 5' RACE reads. The data contain approximately 250,000 distinct CDR3 sequences, over 5% of them singletons. These records were also assigned to another study, of T cells expressing NK-cell markers.

The sequencing sample was made of CD8+ T cells sorted from blood. The origin of the receptors is a woman aged 18-35 years in good health.

This clonotype has only a few counts. This chain joins TRBV9 and TRBJ2-2; TRBD1 agrees at 10 bases. V trimming: 3 bases; J trimming: 4 bases; junction bases outside the gene matches: 6. The CDR3 has 16 residues. Germline V gene sequence: CDR1 SGDLS, CDR2 YYNGEE. This CDR3 is CASSAGQGGATGELFF. The CDR3 coding sequence is TGTGCCAGCAGCGCAGGACAGGGGGGGGCCACCGGGGAGCTGTTTTTT.

This clonotype was recorded a few times. The chain couples TRBV5-6 to TRBJ1-1, with D unresolved. The germline CDR1 and CDR2 sequences are SGHDT and YYEEEE. CDR3 length equals 14 residues. The ends were cut back, 0 bases at V and 2 bases at J, with 8 bases in the middle. The CDR3 loop reads CASSLATLNTEAFF. Here the CDR3 DNA reads TGTGCCAGCAGCTTGGCAACTCTTAACACTGAAGCTTTCTTT.

This clonotype has ten or more counts. The chain employs TRBV6-2 or TRBV6-3 and TRBJ2-7; D is uncertain. The CDR3 is 14 amino acids. Germline V gene sequence: CDR1 MNHEY, CDR2 SVGEGT. V shed 5 bases and J shed 1 base, with 12 bases lying between them. In DNA form, the CDR3 reads TGTGCCAGCAGTAACGCGGCTATATCCTACGAGCAGTACTTC. This encodes CASSNAAISYEQYF.

This chain connects TRBV7-6 to TRBJ1-1; D ambiguous. Germline V gene sequence: CDR1 SGHVS, CDR2 FNYEAQ. This CDR3 has 13 residues. V lost 0 bases to trimming and J lost 4 bases, with 6 bases between them. CDR3 coding DNA: TGTGCCAGCAGCTTAGCAAAGGGCACTGAAGCTTTCTTT. Translating it yields CASSLAKGTEAFF.

This clonotype was seen many times. This rearrangement joins TRBV5-5 to TRBJ1-2, with 7 bases aligning to TRBD1. This CDR3 comprises 16 residues. Germline values: CDR1 SGHKS, CDR2 YYEKEE (reference sequence). With 3 bases clipped from V and 7 bases from J, the junction kept 15 bases outside the gene matches. CDR3 sequence (DNA): TGTGCCAGCAGCTCTACCGACAGGGTGCCTTTCGGTGGCTACACCTTC. It specifies CASSSTDRVPFGGYTF.

This clonotype showed up just a few times. The chain uses TRBV4-1 and TRBJ2-1, with 7 bases fitting TRBD2. The CDR3 is 15 residues long. J was trimmed by 2 bases and V by 2 bases; bases with no gene match: 3. Germline CDR1 MGHRA, CDR2 YSYEKL. This CDR3 is CASSQYSGTYNEQFF. The CDR3 DNA reads as TGCGCCAGCAGCCAATACAGCGGGACCTACAATGAGCAGTTCTTC.

This clonotype has only a few counts. The V and J genes are TRBV12-3 or TRBV12-4 and TRBJ1-5; 9 bases line up with TRBD1. J gave up 5 bases and V 2 bases, and 4 bases lay outside the gene matches. The CDR3 is made up of 15 amino acids. CDR3 DNA sequence: TGTGCCAGCAGTTTATGGTGGGACAGGGATCAGCCCCAGCATTTT. Residues: CASSLWWDRDQPQHF.

This clonotype was observed a handful of times. The CDR3 spells CASSYRDEQYF. As DNA, the CDR3 is TGTGCCAGCAGTTACCGGGACGAGCAGTACTTC. The rearrangement joins TRBV6-2 or TRBV6-3 to TRBJ2-7; no clear D. The V end lost 2 bases, the J end lost 5 bases, and 4 bases lay between the germline ends. The CDR3 spans 11 residues. Germline assignment: CDR1 MNHEY and CDR2 SVGEGT.

The rearrangement uses TRBV11-2 and TRBJ2-1, with D possibly called TRBD1 or TRBD2 (6 bases each). V was cut by 7 bases and J by 0 bases, with 13 bases left in between. The CDR3 is 15 amino acids. Germline loops: CDR1 SGHAT, CDR2 FQNNGV. The CDR3 spells CASTYGGGSYNEQFF. The DNA for the CDR3 is TGTGCCAGCACCTACGGAGGGGGCTCCTACAATGAGCAGTTCTTC.

This rearrangement joins TRBV12-3 or TRBV12-4 to TRBJ2-5; D is unclear. Trimming stripped 2 bases from V and 6 bases from J, with 7 bases between. This CDR3 region has 12 residues. Here the CDR3 DNA reads TGTGCCAGCAGTTTATCGCGACAGACCCAGTACTTC. This encodes CASSLSRQTQYF.

There are many counts of this clonotype. The chain employs TRBV29-1 and TRBJ2-1; D gene uncertain. Deletions cut 7 bases from V and 0 bases from J, with 7 bases between. The CDR3 sequence is 12 residues long. CDR1 is SQVTM and CDR2 is ANQGSEA in the germline V gene. CDR3 amino acids: CSEENSYNEQFF. The CDR3 coding sequence is TGCAGCGAGGAAAACTCCTACAATGAGCAGTTCTTC.

This clonotype was counted between two and nine times. V and J are TRBV12-3 or TRBV12-4 and TRBJ2-5; D is tentatively TRBD1 or TRBD2 (6 bases each). Trimming pared 6 bases from V and 10 bases from J, leaving 27 bases between. This CDR3 is 16 amino acids long. In DNA, the CDR3 is TGTGCCAGCAGCAGCCAATCCGGGGGCCCCACGAGGGACCAGTACTTC. This translates into CASSSQSGGPTRDQYF.

The chain links TRBV11-2 to TRBJ1-1; 8 positions match TRBD1. The CDR3 spans 17 residues. The J segment lost 0 bases and the V segment lost 4 bases, leaving 10 bases of the junction unmatched. Germline V gene sequence: CDR1 SGHAT, CDR2 FQNNGV. Here the CDR3 reads CASSSDRGRTLNTEAFF. The CDR3 DNA is TGTGCCAGCAGCTCCGACAGGGGTCGGACCCTGAACACTGAAGCTTTCTTT.

Only a few counts were recorded for this clonotype. This sequence joins TRBV4-1 and TRBJ2-1; 9 bases match TRBD1. In germline, CDR1 is MGHRA, CDR2 YSYEKL. The V segment lost 6 bases and the J segment 13 bases; nucleotides outside the gene matches: 10. The CDR3 consists of 13 residues. The CDR3 is CASRAQPGQGQFF. The CDR3 coding sequence is TGCGCCAGCAGAGCCCAACCGGGACAGGGACAGTTCTTC.